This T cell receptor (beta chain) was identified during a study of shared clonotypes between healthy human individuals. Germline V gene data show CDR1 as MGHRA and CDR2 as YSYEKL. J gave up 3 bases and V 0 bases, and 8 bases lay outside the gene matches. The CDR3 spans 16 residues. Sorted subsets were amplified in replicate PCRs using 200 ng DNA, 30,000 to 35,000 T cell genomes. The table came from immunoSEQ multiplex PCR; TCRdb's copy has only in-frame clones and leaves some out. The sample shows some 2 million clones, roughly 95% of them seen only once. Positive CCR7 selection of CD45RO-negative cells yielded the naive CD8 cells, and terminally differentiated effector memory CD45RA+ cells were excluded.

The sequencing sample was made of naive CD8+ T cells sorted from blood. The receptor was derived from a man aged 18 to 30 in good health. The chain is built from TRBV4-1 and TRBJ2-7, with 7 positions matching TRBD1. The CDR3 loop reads CASSQEVETGFYEQYF. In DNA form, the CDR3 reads TGCGCCAGCAGCCAAGAAGTCGAGACAGGGTTCTACGAGCAGTACTTC.